What follows is one T cell receptor beta chain and its context. This record comes from a study of blood T cell repertoires in COVID-19. Study context: Material from acute and convalescent COVID-19 was sourced from the United States, Italy and Spain. T cells, B-cell-depleted T cells, or PBMCs supplied cDNA or gDNA.

In the original workflow: Amplified reference gene primers provided the basis for estimating nucleated cell counts. Sequencing used immunoSEQ multiplex PCR; TCRdb keeps in-frame clones, though not all of them. The V and J calls and clone size were taken over from that table, and D and trimming were inferred from the DNA. The sample yields some 120,000 clones, approximately 80% seen once. Looked up from germline, CDR1 is LNHDA and CDR2 is SQIVND (reference sequence). The CDR3 has 10 amino acids. V dropped 8 bases and J dropped 8; count of bases not matched to a gene: 1. V and J are TRBV19 and TRBJ1-1; 8 positions agree with TRBD1. The specimen was peripheral blood. The source is a woman aged 55 to 70 with acute or convalescent COVID-19. The CDR3 DNA reads TGTGCCAGTCGGGACAGGGAAGCTTTCTTT. Protein product: CASRDREAFF.